The source of this T cell receptor (beta chain) is a study of blood T cells in healthy people across ages. General study findings and limits: Per million T cells, the diversity of TCR beta decreased roughly linearly as age advanced.

The second PCR ran about 6 to 11 cycles with a sample-barcoded 5' primer and J-beta primers. TCRdb redid the calling of the 5' RACE reads with MiXCR, one entry per CDR3 protein. The data contain hundreds of thousands of distinct CDR3 sequences, 20% to 25% of them singletons. The CDR3 has 14 amino acids. The germline CDR1 and CDR2 sequences are DFQATT and SNEGSKA (reference sequence). V lost 6 bases to trimming and J lost 3 bases, with 12 bases between them. A note on this clonotype: The antigen remains unidentified.

Specimen: blood. This receptor was identified in a man in his sixties or seventies in good health. The V gene is TRBV20-1, the J gene TRBJ2-6; a weak D match, TRBD1 (7 bases). CDR3 protein: CSATQGGGANVLTF. In DNA, the CDR3 is TGCAGTGCGACTCAGGGGGGTGGGGCCAACGTCCTGACTTTC.